These 17 T cell receptor beta chains originate from one sample sequenced in a study of vaccination and CD4 T cells after COVID-19. As to treatment: roughly 10-day PBMC culture with coronavirus spike peptide pools or control peptides (ViraFEST assay). Cultured CD4+ T cell DNA was sequenced using the Oncomine TCR Beta short-read assay. TCRdb re-called the PCR reads with MiXCR, one entry per CDR3 protein. Here the sample spans about 13,000 distinct CDR3 sequences, around 27% being singletons. Their specific antigens are unknown. The source was CD4+ T cells from blood, cultured in vitro, collected before SARS-CoV-2 vaccination. These TCRs come from a human donor who received a COVID-19 vaccine.

The chain recombines TRBV25-1 with TRBJ1-1, with TRBD1 matching 8 bases. CDR3 length: 15 residues. V trimming: 4 bases; J trimming: 1 base; junction bases outside the gene matches: 5. Germline loops: CDR1 MGHDK, CDR2 SYGVNS. The CDR3 nucleotides read TGTGCCAGCAGTGGATCAGGGGGCTGGAACACTGAAGCTTTCTTT. Protein sequence: CASSGSGGWNTEAFF.

The CDR3 DNA reads TGTGCCAGCAGCCCCGAAGGGGGGGAGTCCTACGAGCAGTACTTC. Its protein product is CASSPEGGESYEQYF. The chain carries TRBV4-2 and TRBJ2-7; maybe TRBD2 (7 bases). There are 15 residues in the CDR3. Germline CDR1 reads LGHNA; CDR2 reads YNFKEQ. V was pared by 4 bases and J by 1 base, with 14 bases between.

This clonotype was detected a few times. The chain recombines TRBV6-4 with TRBJ2-7; 13 bases agree with TRBD2. Germline lookup yields CDR1 MRHNA and CDR2 SNTAGT. J was trimmed by 6 bases and V by 6 bases; bases with no gene match: 8. The CDR3 is made up of 15 amino acids. Written as DNA, the CDR3 is TGTGCCAGCAGGAGGACTAGCGGGGGTTCAAGCGAGCAGTACTTC. This codes for CASRRTSGGSSEQYF.

This clonotype showed up just a few times. The chain couples TRBV20-1 to TRBJ2-7, with D tentatively TRBD2 (5 bases). The CDR3 has 11 residues. The ends were cut back, 3 bases at V and 5 bases at J, with 8 bases in the middle. The germline V gene has CDR1 DFQATT and CDR2 SNEGSKA (reference sequence). CDR3 residues: CSASGDDEQYF. CDR3 sequence (DNA): TGCAGTGCTAGCGGGGATGACGAGCAGTACTTC.

The rearrangement joins TRBV11-2 to TRBJ2-1, with 11 bases lining up with TRBD2. The CDR3 length is 17 residues. Germline values: CDR1 SGHAT, CDR2 FQNNGV. J gave up 1 base and V 4 bases, and 6 bases lay outside the gene matches. This chain's CDR3 is CASSSNSGGVSYNEQFF. DNA of the CDR3: TGTGCCAGCAGCTCGAATAGCGGGGGGGTTTCCTACAATGAGCAGTTCTTC.

The chain employs TRBV30 and TRBJ1-6, with D perhaps TRBD1 (5 bases). The CDR3 totals 15 residues. The V end was cut by 3 bases, the J end by 14 bases, with 23 bases between. The germline gives CDR1 GTSNPN, CDR2 SVGIG (reference sequence). As DNA, the CDR3 is TGTGCCTGGAGGCTGGACTCCTCAGGGCCGGGGGCCCTCCACTTT. As protein: CAWRLDSSGPGALHF.

There are a few counts of this clonotype. This rearrangement joins TRBV20-1 to TRBJ2-3, with 11 positions matching TRBD1. The CDR3 is 17 residues long. V lost 5 bases, J lost 8 bases, and 18 bases stayed unmatched. Germline assignment: CDR1 DFQATT and CDR2 SNEGSKA (reference sequence). CDR3 sequence reads: CSAGGTGTGGARRTQYF. For the CDR3, the DNA is TGCAGTGCTGGCGGAACCGGGACAGGGGGAGCGAGGCGTACGCAGTATTTT.

This clonotype was seen a single time. This rearrangement joins TRBV5-1 to TRBJ2-1; 9 nucleotides match TRBD1. CDR1 and CDR2 from the germline V gene are SGHRS and YFSETQ. The CDR3 contains 15 residues. J lost 3 bases, V lost 3 bases, and 4 bases had no gene match. The CDR3 protein is CASSSGTGNYNEQFF. The CDR3 coding sequence is TGCGCCAGCAGCTCCGGGACAGGGAACTACAATGAGCAGTTCTTC.

Concerning this clonotype itself: A read error may produce the germline difference seen at one junction end. The rearrangement links TRBV6-1 to TRBJ2-7; 9 bases are shared with TRBD1. The CDR3 runs 16 residues. Germline CDR1 MNHNS, CDR2 SASEGT. CDR3 DNA sequence: TGTGCCAGCAGTGAAAAGAGGGACAGGGTCTCCCACGAGCAGTACTTC. Translation gives CASSEKRDRVSHEQYF.

This clonotype was observed a handful of times. The chain carries TRBV30 and TRBJ2-1, with D unclear. The V end was cut by 2 bases, the J end by 1 base, with 12 bases between. CDR3 length: 15 residues. CDR1 is GTSNPN and CDR2 is SVGIG in the germline V gene (reference sequence). For the CDR3, the DNA is TGTGCCTGGAGTTCGACCCGTCTATCCTACAATGAGCAGTTCTTC. Translated: CAWSSTRLSYNEQFF.

V usage is TRBV29-1 and J usage is TRBJ1-5; 8 bases align to TRBD1. The germline V gene encodes CDR1 SQVTM and CDR2 ANQGSEA. V lost 5 bases and J lost 6; bases outside the gene matches: 9. This CDR3 comprises 14 residues. CDR3 coding DNA: TGCAGCGTTTCCTCTGACAGGGGTGGTCAGCCCCAGCATTTT. Protein product: CSVSSDRGGQPQHF.

This clonotype has just one count. The V call is TRBV25-1, the J call TRBJ1-3, with TRBD1 as a possible D gene (5 bases). Germline V lookup: CDR1 MGHDK, CDR2 SYGVNS. V lost 1 base, J lost 0 bases, and 7 bases lay in between. The CDR3 is 15 amino acids. CDR3 DNA sequence: TGTGCCAGCAGTGAATGGGGCCGCTCTGGAAACACCATATATTTT. It codes for CASSEWGRSGNTIYF.

This clonotype was picked up a small number of times. This rearrangement joins TRBV20-1 to TRBJ2-1; possibly TRBD1 or TRBD2 for D (6 bases each). V was pared by 0 bases and J by 5 bases, with 14 bases between. CDR1 is DFQATT, CDR2 SNEGSKA, per germline (reference sequence). The CDR3 is 15 residues long. As DNA, the CDR3 is TGCAGTGCTAGAGATCCCGAGGGGGGCAACAATGAGCAGTTCTTC. It yields the protein CSARDPEGGNNEQFF.

V usage is TRBV15 and J usage is TRBJ2-7; 9 nucleotides align to TRBD1. Losses at the gene ends were 0 bases for V and 6 bases for J; bases not matched to a gene: 9. Germline V gene lookup returns CDR1 LNHNV and CDR2 YYDKDF (reference sequence). The CDR3 consists of 16 residues. The CDR3 reads CATSRDRGQGSGEQYF. In nucleotides, the CDR3 is TGTGCCACCAGCAGAGATCGGGGACAGGGTAGCGGCGAGCAGTACTTC.

There are a few counts of this clonotype. This chain connects TRBV10-2 to TRBJ2-5, with 10 bases fitting TRBD2. The germline CDR1 and CDR2 sequences are WSHSY and SAAADI. CDR3 size: 15 residues. Germline trimming cut 3 bases from V and 5 bases from J; bases unmatched to any gene: 6. CDR3: CASSDSGGRRETQYF. The CDR3 nucleotides read TGCGCCAGCAGTGATAGCGGGGGGAGGCGGGAGACCCAGTACTTC.

The rearrangement uses TRBV6-5 and TRBJ2-7; tentative D call: TRBD1 (5 bases). This CDR3 spans 14 amino acids. V gave up 2 bases and J gave up 5 bases, with 13 bases separating them. Germline V gene data show CDR1 as MNHEY and CDR2 as SVGAGI. CDR3 in DNA: TGTGCCAGCAGTTACCAGAACAGGATAAACGAGCAGTACTTC. Residues: CASSYQNRINEQYF.

This clonotype has only one observation. The V gene is TRBV12-5, the J gene TRBJ2-7, with D hard to call. Trimming took off 4 bases at V and 0 bases at J, with 13 bases between the two ends. The CDR3 is 15 amino acids. Germline V gene lookup returns CDR1 LGHNT and CDR2 FRNRAP. The CDR3 DNA is TGTGCTAGTGGTTCCCAGCCCGACCTCTCCTACGAGCAGTACTTC. Amino acid sequence: CASGSQPDLSYEQYF.